Below are 8 T cell receptor beta chains sequenced from a single sample in a study of human T cells and chemical hapten exposure. Indicated time point: patch test 3, about 24 weeks after DPC sensitization. Treatment defined: therapeutic diphenylcyclopropenone sensitization with weekly scalp DPC. TCRdb passed the RACE reads through MiXCR, listing each CDR3 protein once. This sample has approximately 80,000 distinct CDR3 sequences, with 10% to 15% found just once. The specimen was whole blood, collected in connection with sensitization to the hapten diphenylcyclopropenone (DPC). These receptors came from a woman in her forties or fifties with alopecia areata. Some clones in this sample may be carry-over from other donors' samples.

This clonotype was counted between two and nine times. The chain links TRBV6-1 to TRBJ1-5; D unclear. In germline, CDR1 is MNHNS, CDR2 SASEGT. CDR3 length equals 16 residues. V lost 1 base and J 4 bases, leaving 14 bases between the germline ends. DNA of the CDR3: TGTGCCAGCAGTGAAGAGGGTTTGGGCCCTAATCAGCCCCAGCATTTT. This gives the protein CASSEEGLGPNQPQHF.

This clonotype has a count of ten or more. The chain has TRBV12-3 or TRBV12-4 and TRBJ1-5, with unresolved D. Trimming cost V 6 bases and J 3 bases, with 9 bases left between them. This CDR3 contains 13 residues. CDR3 bases: TGTGCCAGCAGCAAAGACATCAATCAGCCCCAGCATTTT. As protein: CASSKDINQPQHF.

This chain joins TRBV5-1 and TRBJ2-5; 8 bases are a match to TRBD1. The V gene's germline CDR1 is SGHRS and CDR2 YFSETQ. This CDR3 has 17 amino acids. V lost 1 base, J lost 1 base, and 9 bases stayed unmatched. Written as DNA, the CDR3 is TGCGCCAGCAGCTTGATTAAGGGGACAGGCGTCCAAGAGACCCAGTACTTC. Translated, it gives CASSLIKGTGVQETQYF.

In this sample, this clonotype turned up many times. The rearrangement joins TRBV3-1 to TRBJ2-2; tentatively, D is TRBD2 (5 bases). There are 15 residues in the CDR3. The germline V and J ends were trimmed by 0 bases and 7 bases, with 12 bases remaining between them. From germline, CDR1 is LGHDT and CDR2 YNNKEL (reference sequence). The CDR3 bases are TGTGCCAGCAGCCAAGATCTAGCCAGGAACGGGGAGCTGTTTTTT. Translation: CASSQDLARNGELFF.

In this sample, this clonotype turned up many times. J is TRBJ1-5 and V is TRBV2; D gene unclear. The CDR3 consists of 11 residues. Germline V gives CDR1 SNHLY, CDR2 FYNNEI. Deletions cut 6 bases from V and 7 bases from J, with 7 bases between. CDR3 sequence: CASRYQQPQHF. DNA for the CDR3: TGTGCCAGCAGGTATCAACAGCCCCAGCATTTT.

The J gene is TRBJ2-5, the V gene TRBV11-2; 7 bases agree with TRBD1. The CDR3 runs to 14 residues. CDR1 is SGHAT, CDR2 FQNNGV, per germline. With V trimmed by 1 base and J by 9 bases, 8 bases remained unmatched. CDR3: CASSLAPSQGAQYF. The CDR3 DNA reads as TGTGCCAGCAGCTTAGCCCCTTCCCAGGGGGCCCAGTACTTC. Variable domain in full (rest from reference TRBV11-2 and TRBJ2-5): EAGVAQSPRYKIIEKRQSVAFWCNPISGHATLYWYQQILGQGPKLLIQFQNNGVVDDSQLPKDRFSAERLKGVDSTLKIQPAKLEDSAVYLCASSLAPSQGAQYFGPGTRLLVL.

This clonotype has a handful of counts. CDR3 coding DNA: TGCAGCGCACGTGTGGGACAGCGTGGGTACGAGCAGTACTTC. Translating it yields CSARVGQRGYEQYF. The rearrangement links TRBV29-1 to TRBJ2-7; 7 bases align to TRBD1. This CDR3 comprises 14 residues. The trim removed 7 bases at V and 4 bases at J, leaving 13 bases unmatched. The germline V gene encodes CDR1 SQVTM and CDR2 ANQGSEA.

This chain links TRBV20-1 with TRBJ2-7, with 11 bases identical to TRBD2. The trim removed 0 bases at V and 4 bases at J, leaving 5 bases unmatched. CDR1 DFQATT and CDR2 SNEGSKA come from the germline V gene (reference sequence). The CDR3 contains 15 residues. CDR3 protein: CSARDRGTSGYEQYF. Here the CDR3 DNA reads TGCAGTGCTAGAGATCGGGGGACTAGCGGTTACGAGCAGTACTTC.